This T cell receptor beta chain was obtained from a study of regulatory dendritic cells for organ transplantation. Measured with immunoSEQ multiplex PCR; TCRdb has only the in-frame clones, and not every one. The profile covers about 10,000 clones, with about 71% appearing a single time and 0.57% taken by the ten largest. The germline gives CDR1 MNHEY, CDR2 SMNVEV (reference sequence). This CDR3 has 13 amino acids. Trimming cost V 3 bases and J 0 bases, with 2 bases left between them. Sorted T cells were CFSE-labeled and cultured 4 to 5 days with allogeneic regulatory or mature dendritic cells at 1:10. On this clone itself: The antigen remains unidentified.

The sample taken for sequencing was naive CD4+ T cells from blood cultured with dendritic cells. The subset here: CD45RA+ naive T cells. The clonotype originates from a human donor in good health. This chain links TRBV27 with TRBJ1-4; D gene uncertain. The CDR3 reads CASSFATNEKLFF. The CDR3 DNA sequence: TGTGCCAGCAGTTTCGCAACTAATGAAAAACTGTTTTTT. Full variable domain (remainder filled in from reference TRBV27 and TRBJ1-4): EAQVTQNPRYLITVTGKKLTVTCSQNMNHEYMSWYRQDPGLGLRQIYYSMNVEVTDKGDVPEGYKVSRKEKRNFPLILESPSPNQTSLYFCASSFATNEKLFFGSGTQLSVL.